This section outlines one T cell receptor (beta chain) sequence together with its context. Other DNA sequences in this specimen translate into the identical CDR3. CDR3 length: 11 amino acids. Trimming pared 2 bases from V and 10 bases from J, leaving 9 bases between. CDR1 and CDR2 from the germline V gene are SQVTM and ANQGSEA. These data belong to a study of beta chain features in type 1 diabetes. In all sorted populations, purity surpassed 98%. Every bit of the isolated RNA underwent reverse transcription, so sequencing read expressed TCRB transcripts. Sequenced by immunoSEQ multiplex PCR; TCRdb stores in-frame clones only, minus some. The data show about 220,000 clones, roughly a tenth seen once.

This receptor was taken from a man aged 18 to 30 in good health. The sample was central memory CD4+ T cells from blood. J is TRBJ2-1 and V is TRBV29-1, with TRBD2 as a possible D gene (6 bases). CDR3 region: CSVETAGEQFF. The CDR3 DNA reads as TGCAGCGTTGAAACGGCGGGGGAGCAGTTCTTC.